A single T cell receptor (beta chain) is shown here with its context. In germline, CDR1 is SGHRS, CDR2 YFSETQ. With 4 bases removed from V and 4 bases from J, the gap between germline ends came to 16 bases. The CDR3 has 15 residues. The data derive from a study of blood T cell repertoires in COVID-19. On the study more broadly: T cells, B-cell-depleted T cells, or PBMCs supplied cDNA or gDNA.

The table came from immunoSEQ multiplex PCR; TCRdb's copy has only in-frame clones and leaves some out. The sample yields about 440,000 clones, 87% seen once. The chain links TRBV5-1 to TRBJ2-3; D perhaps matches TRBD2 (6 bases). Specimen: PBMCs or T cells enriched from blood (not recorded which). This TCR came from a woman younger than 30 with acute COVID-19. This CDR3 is CASSPGLPGADTQYF. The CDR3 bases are TGCGCCAGCAGCCCAGGACTACCGGGGGCAGATACGCAGTATTTT.